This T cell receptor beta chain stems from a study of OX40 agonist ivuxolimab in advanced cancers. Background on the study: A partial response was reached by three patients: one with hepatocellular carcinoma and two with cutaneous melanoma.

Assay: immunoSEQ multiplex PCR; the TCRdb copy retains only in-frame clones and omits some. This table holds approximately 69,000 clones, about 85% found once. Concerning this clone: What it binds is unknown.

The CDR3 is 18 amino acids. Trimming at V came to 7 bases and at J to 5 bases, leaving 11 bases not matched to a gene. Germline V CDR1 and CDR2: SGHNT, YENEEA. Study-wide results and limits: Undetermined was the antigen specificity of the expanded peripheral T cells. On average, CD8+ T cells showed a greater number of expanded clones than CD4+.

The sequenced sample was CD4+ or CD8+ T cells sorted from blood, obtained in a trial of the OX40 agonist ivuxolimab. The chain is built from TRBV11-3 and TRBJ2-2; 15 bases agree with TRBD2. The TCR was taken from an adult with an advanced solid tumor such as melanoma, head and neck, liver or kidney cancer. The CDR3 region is CASTSAGLAGGGTGELFF. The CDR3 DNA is TGTGCCAGCACGTCTGCGGGACTAGCGGGGGGAGGTACCGGGGAGCTGTTTTTT.